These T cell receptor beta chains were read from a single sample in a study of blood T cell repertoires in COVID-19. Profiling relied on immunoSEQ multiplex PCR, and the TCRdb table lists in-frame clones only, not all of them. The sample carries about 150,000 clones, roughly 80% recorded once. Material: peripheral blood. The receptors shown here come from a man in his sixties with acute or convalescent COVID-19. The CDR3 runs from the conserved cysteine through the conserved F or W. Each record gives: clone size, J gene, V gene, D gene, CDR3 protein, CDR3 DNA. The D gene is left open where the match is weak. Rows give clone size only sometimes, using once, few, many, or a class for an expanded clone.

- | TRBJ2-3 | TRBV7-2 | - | CASSLIRVETDTQYF | TGTGCCAGCAGCTTAATCAGGGTAGAGACAGATACGCAGTATTTT
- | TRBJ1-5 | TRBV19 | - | CASRSIRGAKSNQPQHF | TGTGCCAGTCGTTCTATTCGTGGGGCCAAGAGCAATCAGCCCCAGCATTTT
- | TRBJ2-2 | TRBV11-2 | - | CASSLVIELFF | TGTGCCAGCAGCTTAGTTATAGAGCTGTTTTTT
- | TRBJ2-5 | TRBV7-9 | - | CASSLAGSGEETQYF | TGTGCCAGCAGCTTAGCGGGCAGTGGGGAGGAGACCCAGTACTTC
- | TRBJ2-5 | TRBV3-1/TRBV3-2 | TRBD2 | CASSEERAGAQETQYF | TGTGCCAGCAGCGAGGAGCGAGCGGGGGCCCAAGAGACCCAGTACTTC
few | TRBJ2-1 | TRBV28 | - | CASTPGMPYNEQFF | TGTGCCAGCACCCCCGGGATGCCCTACAATGAGCAGTTCTTC
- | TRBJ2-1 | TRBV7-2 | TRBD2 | CASSFGGRGSYNEQFF | TGTGCCAGCAGCTTCGGCGGGAGGGGCTCCTACAATGAGCAGTTCTTC
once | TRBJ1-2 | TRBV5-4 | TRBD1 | CASSPPDRRGGYTF | TGTGCCAGCAGCCCCCCGGACAGGCGTGGTGGCTACACCTTC
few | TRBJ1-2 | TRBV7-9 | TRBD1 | CASSPDRWGYTF | TGTGCCAGCAGCCCGGACAGGTGGGGCTACACCTTC
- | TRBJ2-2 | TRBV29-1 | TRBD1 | CSVRRDRTNTGELFF | TGCAGCGTCAGAAGGGACAGGACAAACACCGGGGAGCTGTTTTTT
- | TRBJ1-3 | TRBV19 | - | CASSIPGYGNTIYF | TGTGCCAGTAGTATACCGGGATATGGAAACACCATATATTTT
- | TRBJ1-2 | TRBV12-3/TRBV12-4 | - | CASTLGSYGYTF | TGTGCCAGCACCCTAGGAAGCTATGGCTACACCTTC